This TCR beta chain emerged from a study of regulatory T cells in long-lasting Graves disease (dated by TCRdb to about 2021). Turning to the overall study: To count as having persistent Graves' disease, a patient had to have received antithyroid drug treatment for over 5 years with TSH receptor autoantibodies remaining persistently positive. Persistent Graves' disease patients were compared with newly diagnosed Graves' disease patients by peripheral blood TCR sequencing and RNA sequencing. The study was registered as a clinical trial and conducted in China. A total of about 33 samples underwent TCR sequencing, from 13 patients with persistent Graves' disease and 20 or so patients with newly diagnosed Graves' disease. On average, persistent Graves' disease patients in the clinical cohort had been on antithyroid drugs for about 10.3 years. Study-level results and caveats: Persistent patients shared more public clonotypes among themselves (around 3,000) than newly diagnosed patients did (about 970). Only peripheral blood was studied, because thyroid tissue, the primary lesion, was inaccessible. Preferential use of TRBV28, TRBJ1-2 and TRBJ2-5 was observed in persistent disease, whereas TRBV20-1 and TRBJ2-1 were favored in newly diagnosed disease. The authors noted that the small sample size was a limitation that may lower accuracy. Sequencing and analysis were restricted to the TCR beta chain. Persistent Graves' disease patients showed lower TCR Shannon entropy and fewer highly expanded clones than newly diagnosed patients, suggesting clonal expansion.

CDR1 SGHNT and CDR2 YENEEA are derived from the germline V gene. V and J are truncated by 5 bases and 3 bases respectively, leaving an intervening sequence of 13 bases. Inclusive of the bounding cysteine and phenylalanine, the CDR3 is 14 residues long. Only the CDR3 part of the read is kept: 42 bases, read in frame from the first base. Library construction relied on multiplex PCR. The listed sequencing device is Illumina HiSeq 4000. iRepertoire HTBI primers and Arm-PCR amplification of CDR3 regions were used to construct TCR beta libraries. Before sequencing, the PCR products went through gel purification. In the paper's pipeline: Across samples, 60 to 75 TRBV and approximately 15 TRBJ segments were identified and used for gene usage analysis of CDR3 amino acid clonotypes. COPE and FqMerger were used to merge filtered high-quality paired reads into contigs. BLAST was used to align contigs to the IMGT TRBV, TRBD and TRBJ reference genes, and CDR3 was defined following IMGT. Any clonotype with a frequency above 0.1% was classified as a highly expanded clone. Shannon entropy served as the measure of repertoire diversity, while the Gini coefficient captured V-J evenness. A clonotype was considered public if more than one individual shared it. TCRdb passed the public sequencing reads through fastp at Q25 and MiXCR, retaining productive beta sequences. Every entry covers one CDR3 protein and lists the most common genes and DNA from its rows. It is TCRdb's table, rather than the study itself, that gives the V and J calls and clone size. The sample data list roughly 450,000 distinct CDR3 sequences, and 23% of these were observed just once. Around 26% of the sample is taken by the ten largest.

The time point label corresponds to: persistent/refractory GD, antithyroid drugs over 5 years with positive TRAb. For both TCR sequencing and RNA sequencing, RNA was extracted from PBMCs in TRIzol. The diagnosis of Graves' disease was made according to American Thyroid Association guidelines. Recruitment of patients was carried out at an endocrinology department in Xi'an, China. Each patient gave about 9.1 milliliters of peripheral blood, collected in an EDTA anticoagulant tube. PBMCs were isolated by Ficoll Paque Plus density gradient separation without further T cell sorting. An Agilent 2100 Bioanalyzer and agarose gel were used to assess RNA quality, and a NanoDrop 2000 was used to measure RNA concentration. Ten or more counts support this clonotype. Which antigen it targets is not known. No base quality information exists; no much larger clone differs at one position.

The sequence was collected from a female donor with Graves disease. The sequence joins TRBV11-3 to TRBJ2-5; no D gene call is confident. The sequenced sample was peripheral blood mononuclear cells (PBMCs), obtained when the disease was refractory, from a patient treated with antithyroid drugs. The CDR3 region: CASSLDGPEETQYF. The bases are TGTGCCAGCAGCCTCGATGGGCCCGAAGAGACCCAGTACTTC.